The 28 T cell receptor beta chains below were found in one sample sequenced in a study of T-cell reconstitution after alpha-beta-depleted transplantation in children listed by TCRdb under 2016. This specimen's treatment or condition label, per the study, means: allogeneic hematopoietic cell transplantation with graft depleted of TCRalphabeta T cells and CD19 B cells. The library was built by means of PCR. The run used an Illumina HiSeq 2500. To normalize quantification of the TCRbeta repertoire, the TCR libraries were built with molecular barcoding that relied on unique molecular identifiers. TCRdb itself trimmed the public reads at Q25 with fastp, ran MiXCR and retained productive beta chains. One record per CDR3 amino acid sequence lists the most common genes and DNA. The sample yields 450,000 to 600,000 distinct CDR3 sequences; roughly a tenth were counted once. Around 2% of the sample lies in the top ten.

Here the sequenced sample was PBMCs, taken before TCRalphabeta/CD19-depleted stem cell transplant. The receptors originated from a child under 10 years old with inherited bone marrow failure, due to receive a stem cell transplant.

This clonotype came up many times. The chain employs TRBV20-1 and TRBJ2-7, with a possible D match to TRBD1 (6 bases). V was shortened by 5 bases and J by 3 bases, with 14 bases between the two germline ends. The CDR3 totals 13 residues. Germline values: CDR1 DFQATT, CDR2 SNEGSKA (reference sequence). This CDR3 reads CSAFRQEDYEQYF. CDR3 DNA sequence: TGCAGTGCTTTCCGACAGGAGGACTACGAGCAGTACTTC.

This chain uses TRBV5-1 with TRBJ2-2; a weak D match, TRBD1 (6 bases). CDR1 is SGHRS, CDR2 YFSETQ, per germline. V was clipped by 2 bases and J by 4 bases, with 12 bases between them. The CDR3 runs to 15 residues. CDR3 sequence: CASSLGGMRTGELFF. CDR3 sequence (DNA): TGCGCCAGCAGCTTAGGGGGAATGCGCACCGGGGAGCTGTTTTTT.

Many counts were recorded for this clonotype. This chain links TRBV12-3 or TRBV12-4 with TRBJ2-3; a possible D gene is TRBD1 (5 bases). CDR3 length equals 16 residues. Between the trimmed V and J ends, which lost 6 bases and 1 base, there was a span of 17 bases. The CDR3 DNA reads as TGTGCCAGCAGCCGCTGGGGCTTCATCGGCACAGATACGCAGTATTTT. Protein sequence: CASSRWGFIGTDTQYF.

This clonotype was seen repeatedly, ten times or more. The CDR3 is CASTWTAGSYEQYF. In DNA form, the CDR3 reads TGCGCCAGTACCTGGACAGCGGGCTCCTACGAGCAGTACTTC. This chain joins TRBV5-1 and TRBJ2-7; tentatively, D is TRBD1 or TRBD2 (6 bases each). This CDR3 comprises 14 residues. CDR1 is SGHRS, CDR2 YFSETQ, per germline. The V end was cut by 8 bases, the J end by 0 bases, with 15 bases between.

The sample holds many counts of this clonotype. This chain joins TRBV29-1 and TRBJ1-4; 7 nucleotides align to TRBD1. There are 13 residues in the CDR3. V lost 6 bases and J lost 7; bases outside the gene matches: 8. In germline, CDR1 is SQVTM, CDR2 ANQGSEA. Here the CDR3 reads CSVRQGAGEKLFF. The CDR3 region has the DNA TGCAGCGTCCGACAGGGAGCAGGTGAAAAACTGTTTTTT.

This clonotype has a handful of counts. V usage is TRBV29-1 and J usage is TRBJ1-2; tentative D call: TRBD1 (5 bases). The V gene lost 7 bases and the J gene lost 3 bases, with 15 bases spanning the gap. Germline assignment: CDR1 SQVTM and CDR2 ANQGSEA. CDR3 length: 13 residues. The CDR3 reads CSDGRGEDYGYTF. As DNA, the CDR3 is TGCAGCGACGGACGAGGGGAGGACTATGGCTACACCTTC.

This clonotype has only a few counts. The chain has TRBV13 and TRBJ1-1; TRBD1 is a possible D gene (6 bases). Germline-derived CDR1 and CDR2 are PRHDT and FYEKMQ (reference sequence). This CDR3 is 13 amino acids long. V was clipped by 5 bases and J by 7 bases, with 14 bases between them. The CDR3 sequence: CASSQGHQYEAFF. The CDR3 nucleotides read TGTGCCAGCAGCCAGGGACACCAGTATGAAGCTTTCTTT.

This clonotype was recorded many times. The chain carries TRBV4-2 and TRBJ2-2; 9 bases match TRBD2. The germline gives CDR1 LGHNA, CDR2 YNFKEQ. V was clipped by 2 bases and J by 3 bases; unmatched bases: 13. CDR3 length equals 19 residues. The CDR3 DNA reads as TGTGCCAGCAGCCAACCCGGGGGTAGCGGGAGATTTGACACCGGGGAGCTGTTTTTT. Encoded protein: CASSQPGGSGRFDTGELFF.

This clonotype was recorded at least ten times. CDR3 nucleotide sequence: TGCGCCAGCAGCCCCGAACTAGCGGGAGCCTACGAGCAGTACTTC. It is translated as CASSPELAGAYEQYF. This rearrangement joins TRBV4-3 to TRBJ2-7; 11 bases are shared with TRBD2. This CDR3 spans 15 amino acids. J lost 2 bases, V lost 4 bases, and 4 bases had no gene match. Germline V gene data show CDR1 as LGHNA and CDR2 as YSLEER.

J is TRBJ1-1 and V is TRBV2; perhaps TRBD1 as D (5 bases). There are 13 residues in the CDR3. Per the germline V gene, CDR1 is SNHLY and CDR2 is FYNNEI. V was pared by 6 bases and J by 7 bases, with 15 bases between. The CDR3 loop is CASRLHGGVEAFF. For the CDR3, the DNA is TGTGCCAGCAGATTACACGGGGGTGTTGAAGCTTTCTTT.

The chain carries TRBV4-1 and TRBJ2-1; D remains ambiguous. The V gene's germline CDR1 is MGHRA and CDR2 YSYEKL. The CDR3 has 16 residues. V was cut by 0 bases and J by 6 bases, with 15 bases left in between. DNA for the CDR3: TGCGCCAGCAGCCAAGATCGTTCGAGCGTAAGCAATGAGCAGTTCTTC. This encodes CASSQDRSSVSNEQFF.

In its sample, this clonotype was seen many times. The CDR3 sequence is CASSVGQQETQYF. The DNA of the CDR3 is TGTGCCAGCAGCGTAGGACAGCAAGAGACCCAGTACTTC. The rearrangement links TRBV7-7 to TRBJ2-5; D is possibly TRBD1 (6 bases). V lost 5 bases to trimming and J lost 2 bases, with 9 bases between them. The CDR3 spans 13 residues. From germline, CDR1 is SSHAT and CDR2 FNYEAQ (reference sequence).

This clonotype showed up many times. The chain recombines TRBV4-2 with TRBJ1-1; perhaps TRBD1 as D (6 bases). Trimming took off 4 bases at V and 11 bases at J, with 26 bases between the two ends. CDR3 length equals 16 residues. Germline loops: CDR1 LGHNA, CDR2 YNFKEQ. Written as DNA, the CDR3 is TGTGCCAGCAGCCGTGAGCGTATTGGAACAGGGTTTGTTGCTTTCTTT. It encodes CASSRERIGTGFVAFF.

The CDR3 nucleotides are TGTGCCAGCAGTTCCGGGCCTAGGGGTCAGCCCCAGCATTTT. It translates to CASSSGPRGQPQHF. The V gene is TRBV27, the J gene TRBJ1-5, with D possibly matching TRBD1 (5 bases). The V gene's germline CDR1 is MNHEY and CDR2 SMNVEV (reference sequence). V lost 4 bases and J 6 bases, leaving 13 bases between the germline ends. CDR3 size: 14 residues.

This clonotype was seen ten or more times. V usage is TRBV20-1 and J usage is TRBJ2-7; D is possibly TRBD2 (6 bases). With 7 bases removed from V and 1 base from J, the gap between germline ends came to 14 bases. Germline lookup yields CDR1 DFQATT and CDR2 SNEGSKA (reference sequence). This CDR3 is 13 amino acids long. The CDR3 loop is CSGDSSFSYEQYF. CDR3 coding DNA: TGCAGTGGGGACTCCTCTTTTTCCTACGAGCAGTACTTC.

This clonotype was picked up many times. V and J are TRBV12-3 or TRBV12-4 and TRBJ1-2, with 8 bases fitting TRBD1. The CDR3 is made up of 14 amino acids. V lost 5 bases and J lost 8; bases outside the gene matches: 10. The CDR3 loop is CASSQDRGSSGYTF. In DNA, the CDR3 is TGTGCCAGCAGTCAAGACAGGGGTTCTAGCGGCTACACCTTC.

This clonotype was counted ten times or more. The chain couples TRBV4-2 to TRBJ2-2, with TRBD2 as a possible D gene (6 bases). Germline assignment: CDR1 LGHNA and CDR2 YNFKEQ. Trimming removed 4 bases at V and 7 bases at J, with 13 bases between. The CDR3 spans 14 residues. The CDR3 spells CASSLGGPIGELFF. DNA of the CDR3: TGTGCCAGCAGCCTGGGAGGTCCGATCGGGGAGCTGTTTTTT.

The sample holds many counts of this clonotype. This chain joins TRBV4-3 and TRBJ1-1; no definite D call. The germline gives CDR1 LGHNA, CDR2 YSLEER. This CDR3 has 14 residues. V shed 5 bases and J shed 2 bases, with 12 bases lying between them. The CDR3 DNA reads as TGCGCCAGCAGCACTTCGACCTTTAACACTGAAGCTTTCTTT. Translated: CASSTSTFNTEAFF.

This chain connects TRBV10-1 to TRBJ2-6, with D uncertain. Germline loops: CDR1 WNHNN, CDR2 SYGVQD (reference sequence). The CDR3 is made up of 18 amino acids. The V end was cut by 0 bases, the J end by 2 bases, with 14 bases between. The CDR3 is CASSESPSWLAGANVLTF. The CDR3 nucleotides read TGCGCCAGCAGTGAGTCGCCTAGTTGGTTAGCTGGGGCCAACGTCCTGACTTTC.

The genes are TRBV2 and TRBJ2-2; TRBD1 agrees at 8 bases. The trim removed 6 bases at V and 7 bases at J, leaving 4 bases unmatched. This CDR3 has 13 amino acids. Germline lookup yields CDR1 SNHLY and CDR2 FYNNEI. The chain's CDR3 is CASRTGDRGELFF. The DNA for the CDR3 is TGTGCCAGCAGGACAGGGGACCGCGGGGAGCTGTTTTTT.

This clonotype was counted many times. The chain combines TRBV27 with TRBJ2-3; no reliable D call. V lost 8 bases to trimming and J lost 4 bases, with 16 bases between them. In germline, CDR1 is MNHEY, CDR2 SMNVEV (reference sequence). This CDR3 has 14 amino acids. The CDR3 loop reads CASAVARSSDTQYF. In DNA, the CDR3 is TGTGCCAGCGCAGTTGCTAGAAGTTCAGATACGCAGTATTTT.

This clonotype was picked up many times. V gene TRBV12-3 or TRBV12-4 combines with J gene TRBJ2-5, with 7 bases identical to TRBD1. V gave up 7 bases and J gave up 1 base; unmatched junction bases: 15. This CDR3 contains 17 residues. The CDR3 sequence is CASTPSPGDSLQETQYF. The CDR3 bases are TGTGCCAGCACTCCATCCCCAGGGGACAGCCTCCAAGAGACCCAGTACTTC.

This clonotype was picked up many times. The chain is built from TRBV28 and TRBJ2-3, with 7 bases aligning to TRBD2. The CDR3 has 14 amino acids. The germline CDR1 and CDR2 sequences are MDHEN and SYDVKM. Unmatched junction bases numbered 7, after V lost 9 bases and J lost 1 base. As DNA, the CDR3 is TGTGCCAGTTTCGGTCGGGAGGGCACAGATACGCAGTATTTT. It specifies CASFGREGTDTQYF.

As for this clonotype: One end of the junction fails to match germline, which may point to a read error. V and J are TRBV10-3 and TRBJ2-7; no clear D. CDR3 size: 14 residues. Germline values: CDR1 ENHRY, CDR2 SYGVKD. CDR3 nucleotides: TGTGCCATCAGTGGGGTGGAGTTCTCCTGCGAGCAGTACTTC. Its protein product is CAISGVEFSCEQYF.

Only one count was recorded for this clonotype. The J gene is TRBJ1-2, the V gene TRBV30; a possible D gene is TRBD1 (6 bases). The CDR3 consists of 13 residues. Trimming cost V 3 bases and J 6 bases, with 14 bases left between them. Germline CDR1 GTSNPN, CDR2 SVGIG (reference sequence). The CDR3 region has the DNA TGTGCCTGGAGCGGGGGCCGGGTAGATGGCTACACCTTC. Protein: CAWSGGRVDGYTF.

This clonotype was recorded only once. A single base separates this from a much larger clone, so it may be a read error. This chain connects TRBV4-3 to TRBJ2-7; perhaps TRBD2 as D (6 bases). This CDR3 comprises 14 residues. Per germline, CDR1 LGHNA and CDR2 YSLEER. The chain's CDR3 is CGSSQATGAYEQYF. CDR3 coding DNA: TGCGGCAGCAGCCAAGCAACGGGAGCTTACGAGCAGTACTTC.

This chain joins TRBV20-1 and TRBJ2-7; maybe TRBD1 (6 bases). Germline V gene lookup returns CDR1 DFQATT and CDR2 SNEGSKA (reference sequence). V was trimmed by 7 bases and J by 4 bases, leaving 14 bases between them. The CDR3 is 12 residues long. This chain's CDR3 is CSGRTDFYEQYF. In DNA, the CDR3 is TGCAGTGGCCGGACAGACTTTTACGAGCAGTACTTC.

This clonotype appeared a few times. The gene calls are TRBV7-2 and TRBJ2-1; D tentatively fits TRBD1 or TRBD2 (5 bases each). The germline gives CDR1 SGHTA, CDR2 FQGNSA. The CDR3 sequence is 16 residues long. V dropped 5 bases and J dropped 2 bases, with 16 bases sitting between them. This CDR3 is CASSPIGTPTYNEQFF. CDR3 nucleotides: TGTGCCAGCAGCCCAATAGGGACGCCTACCTACAATGAGCAGTTCTTC.